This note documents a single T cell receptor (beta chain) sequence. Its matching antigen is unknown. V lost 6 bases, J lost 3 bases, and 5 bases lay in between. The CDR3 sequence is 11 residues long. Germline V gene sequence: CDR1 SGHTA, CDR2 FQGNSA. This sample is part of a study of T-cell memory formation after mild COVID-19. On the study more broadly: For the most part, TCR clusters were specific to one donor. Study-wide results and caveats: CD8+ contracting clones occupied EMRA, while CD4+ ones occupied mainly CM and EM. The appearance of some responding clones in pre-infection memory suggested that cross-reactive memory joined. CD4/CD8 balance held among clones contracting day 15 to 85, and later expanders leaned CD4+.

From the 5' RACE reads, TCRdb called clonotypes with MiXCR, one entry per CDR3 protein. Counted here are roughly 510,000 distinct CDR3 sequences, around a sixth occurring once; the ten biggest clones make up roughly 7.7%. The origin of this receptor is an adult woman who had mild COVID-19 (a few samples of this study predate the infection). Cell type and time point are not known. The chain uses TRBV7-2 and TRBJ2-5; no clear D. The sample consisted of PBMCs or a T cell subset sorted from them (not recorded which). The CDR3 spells CASRREETQYF. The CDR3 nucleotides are TGTGCCAGCAGACGAGAAGAGACCCAGTACTTC.